Here is one TCR beta chain with its context. These data come from a study of blood T cell repertoires in COVID-19. Here immunoSEQ multiplex PCR was the method, and the copy in TCRdb shows in-frame clones only, minus some. Altogether around 470,000 clones are present, roughly 88% being singletons, with the ten largest covering about 0.6%. Material: PBMCs or T cells enriched from blood (not recorded which). This TCR derives from a man between 18 and 35 years old who had recovered from COVID-19.

The CDR3 protein is CATSRALGPRGGNEKLFF. DNA of the CDR3: TGTGCCACCAGCAGAGCCCTTGGCCCCAGGGGAGGGAACGAAAAACTGTTTTTT. The rearrangement links TRBV15 to TRBJ1-4; tentatively, D is TRBD1 (6 bases). The CDR3 length is 18 residues. Germline CDR1 LNHNV, CDR2 YYDKDF (reference sequence). V lost 1 base to trimming and J lost 8 bases, with 23 bases between them.